The 17 T cell receptor beta chains presented below share a single source sample, sequenced in a study of blood T cell repertoires in COVID-19. Sequencing used immunoSEQ multiplex PCR; TCRdb keeps in-frame clones, though not all of them. The table has fewer than 85,000 clones, 88% seen once. Material: peripheral blood. All receptors come from a human donor in a cohort sampled during active COVID-19.

V usage is TRBV28 and J usage is TRBJ2-3; no clear D gene. V was pared by 2 bases and J by 3 bases, with 6 bases between. Looked up from germline, CDR1 is MDHEN and CDR2 is SYDVKM. This CDR3 comprises 13 residues. The CDR3 nucleotides are TGTGCCAGCAGTTTAGTGTCGACAGATACGCAGTATTTT. The encoded protein is CASSLVSTDTQYF.

The chain employs TRBV9 and TRBJ2-1, with D possibly TRBD2 on 6 matching bases. Trimming left V 2 bases short and J 0 bases short, with 12 bases between. Germline CDR1 is SGDLS and CDR2 is YYNGEE. This CDR3 has 16 residues. This chain's CDR3 is CASSVADGSSYNEQFF. Written as DNA, the CDR3 is TGTGCCAGCAGCGTCGCCGACGGGAGCTCCTACAATGAGCAGTTCTTC.

CDR3 nucleotide sequence: TGTGCCAGCAGCCACAGCGGGCTCTACGAGCAGTACTTC. It yields the protein CASSHSGLYEQYF. This chain links TRBV6-5 with TRBJ2-7; D may be TRBD2 (6 bases). Germline values: CDR1 MNHEY, CDR2 SVGAGI. V lost 6 bases, J lost 3 bases, and 12 bases lay in between. The CDR3 has 13 amino acids.

The V and J genes are TRBV30 and TRBJ2-3; 9 nucleotides line up with TRBD2. Trimming cost V 3 bases and J 5 bases; bases outside gene matches: 6. The CDR3 length is 14 residues. The germline CDR1 and CDR2 sequences are GTSNPN and SVGIG (reference sequence). Here the CDR3 DNA reads TGTGCCTGGAGCTCTAGCGGGGTGGGAGATACGCAGTATTTT. This encodes CAWSSSGVGDTQYF.

The genes are TRBV3-1 (or the pseudogene TRBV3-2) and TRBJ2-7, with D tentatively TRBD2 (6 bases). V gave up 4 bases and J gave up 1 base, with 14 bases separating them. Germline values: CDR1 LGHDT, CDR2 YNNKEL (reference sequence). This CDR3 has 15 residues. CDR3 region: CASSRPAGSSYEQYF. CDR3 bases: TGTGCCAGCAGCCGCCCCGCGGGATCATCCTACGAGCAGTACTTC.

J is TRBJ2-7 and V is TRBV27; 7 bases align to TRBD2. The CDR3 consists of 15 residues. V lost 1 base and J lost 2; bases outside the gene matches: 5. Germline V gene data show CDR1 as MNHEY and CDR2 as SMNVEV (reference sequence). This CDR3 reads CASSLFPSGAYEQYF. CDR3 DNA sequence: TGTGCCAGCAGTTTATTCCCTAGCGGAGCCTACGAGCAGTACTTC.

The chain carries TRBV4-1 and TRBJ1-3; TRBD1 agrees at 10 bases. V dropped 0 bases and J dropped 8; count of bases not matched to a gene: 7. Germline CDR1 and CDR2: MGHRA and YSYEKL. CDR3 length: 16 residues. The CDR3 here is CASSQDVDRGLDTIYF. The CDR3 DNA is TGCGCCAGCAGCCAAGACGTCGACAGGGGGCTGGACACCATATATTTT.

The chain links TRBV5-5 to TRBJ2-1, with 7 bases fitting TRBD1. Per the germline V gene, CDR1 is SGHKS and CDR2 is YYEKEE (reference sequence). The CDR3 is made up of 15 amino acids. V lost 1 base and J lost 5; bases outside the gene matches: 6. CDR3 DNA sequence: TGTGCCAGCAGCTTGTCCGGCCAGGGGGACAATGAGCAGTTCTTC. This sequence encodes CASSLSGQGDNEQFF.

The gene calls are TRBV5-8 and TRBJ1-4; maybe TRBD1 (6 bases). The germline V gene encodes CDR1 SGHTS and CDR2 YDEGEE. CDR3 size: 14 residues. Trimming left V 2 bases short and J 4 bases short, with 9 bases between. The CDR3 DNA follows: TGTGCCAGCAGCTTAAGACAGGTTAATGAAAAACTGTTTTTT. Residues: CASSLRQVNEKLFF.

The V call is TRBV5-4, the J call TRBJ2-7; 8 bases map to TRBD1. The CDR3 is 14 amino acids. Germline V lookup: CDR1 SGHNT, CDR2 YYREEE (reference sequence). V lost 4 bases and J lost 2; bases outside the gene matches: 5. DNA for the CDR3: TGTGCCAGCAGCAAGACAGGGGACACCTACGAGCAGTACTTC. It translates to CASSKTGDTYEQYF.

This clone appeared a single time. The V and J genes are TRBV5-1 and TRBJ2-7, with no clear D. Germline V gene data show CDR1 as SGHRS and CDR2 as YFSETQ. Trimming took 0 bases from V and 0 from J, leaving 13 bases between them. The CDR3 totals 16 residues. In DNA form, the CDR3 reads TGCGCCAGCAGCTTGGATAACGACAAACCCTCCTACGAGCAGTACTTC. This codes for CASSLDNDKPSYEQYF.

The chain joins TRBV5-1 to TRBJ1-3, with D unresolved. This CDR3 comprises 17 residues. V shed 0 bases and J shed 0 bases, with 13 bases lying between them. Germline V gene sequence: CDR1 SGHRS, CDR2 YFSETQ. In nucleotides, the CDR3 is TGCGCCAGCAGCTTGGGGGCAGGTCGTAACTCTGGAAACACCATATATTTT. Translated: CASSLGAGRNSGNTIYF.

The chain employs TRBV20-1 and TRBJ2-7, with D unclear. V lost 3 bases and J 5 bases, leaving 8 bases between the germline ends. This CDR3 spans 11 amino acids. Per germline, CDR1 DFQATT and CDR2 SNEGSKA (reference sequence). DNA for the CDR3: TGCAGTGCTAGTGTGGAGAACGAGCAGTACTTC. Translating gives CSASVENEQYF.

This clone was observed a few times. V gene TRBV12-5 combines with J gene TRBJ2-2; D not resolved. V dropped 4 bases and J dropped 0 bases, with 12 bases sitting between them. This CDR3 is built from 16 residues. Per germline, CDR1 LGHNT and CDR2 FRNRAP. CDR3 loop: CASGSVYTSNTGELFF. In nucleotides, the CDR3 is TGTGCTAGTGGTTCCGTATACACATCGAACACCGGGGAGCTGTTTTTT.

The chain carries TRBV2 and TRBJ1-2; the D gene is possibly TRBD1 (5 bases). The germline V gene has CDR1 SNHLY and CDR2 FYNNEI. This CDR3 region has 14 residues. V was pared by 5 bases and J by 1 base, with 11 bases between. CDR3 coding DNA: TGTGCCAGCAGTAGACAGACAGATAACTATGGCTACACCTTC. Its protein product is CASSRQTDNYGYTF.

The chain links TRBV7-9 to TRBJ2-5; 7 bases align to TRBD2. Germline assignment: CDR1 SEHNR and CDR2 FQNEAQ (reference sequence). Unmatched junction bases numbered 2, after V lost 2 bases and J lost 2 bases. This CDR3 comprises 14 residues. CDR3 amino acids: CASSLTLAQETQYF. The CDR3 DNA is TGTGCCAGCAGCTTAACACTAGCGCAAGAGACCCAGTACTTC.

The chain uses TRBV2 and TRBJ2-4, with TRBD1 as a possible D gene (6 bases). V gave up 3 bases and J gave up 0 bases, with 24 bases separating them. The germline gives CDR1 SNHLY, CDR2 FYNNEI. The CDR3 loop spans 20 amino acids. CDR3 amino acids: CASSDGYLATGTIAKNIQYF. In nucleotides, the CDR3 is TGTGCCAGCAGTGACGGATACCTAGCAACCGGGACAATAGCCAAAAACATTCAGTACTTC.